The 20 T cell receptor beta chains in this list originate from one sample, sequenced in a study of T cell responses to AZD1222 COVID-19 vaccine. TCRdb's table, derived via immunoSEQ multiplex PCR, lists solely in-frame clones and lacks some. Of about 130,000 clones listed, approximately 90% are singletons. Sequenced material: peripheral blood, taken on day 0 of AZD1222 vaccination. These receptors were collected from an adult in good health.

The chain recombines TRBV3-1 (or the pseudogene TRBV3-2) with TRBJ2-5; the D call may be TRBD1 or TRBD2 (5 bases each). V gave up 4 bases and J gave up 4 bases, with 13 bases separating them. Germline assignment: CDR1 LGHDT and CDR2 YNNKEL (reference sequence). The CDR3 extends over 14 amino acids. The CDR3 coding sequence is TGTGCCAGCAGCCCCCTCGGGGACGGAGAGACCCAGTACTTC. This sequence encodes CASSPLGDGETQYF.

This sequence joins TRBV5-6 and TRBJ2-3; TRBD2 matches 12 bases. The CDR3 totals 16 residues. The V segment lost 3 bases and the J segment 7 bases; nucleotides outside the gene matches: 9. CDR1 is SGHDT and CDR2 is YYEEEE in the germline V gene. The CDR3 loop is CASSSHSSGGAYTQYF. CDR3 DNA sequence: TGTGCCAGCAGCTCACACTCTAGCGGGGGGGCCTATACGCAGTATTTT.

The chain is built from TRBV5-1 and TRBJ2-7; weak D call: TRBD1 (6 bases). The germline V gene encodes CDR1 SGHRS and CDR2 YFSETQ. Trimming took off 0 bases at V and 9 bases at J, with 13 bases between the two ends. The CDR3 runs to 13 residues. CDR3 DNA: TGCGCCAGCAGCTTGGGCCTCCTAGGGGGGCAGTACTTC. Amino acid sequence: CASSLGLLGGQYF. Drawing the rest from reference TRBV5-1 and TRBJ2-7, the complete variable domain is KAGVTQTPRYLIKTRGQQVTLSCSPISGHRSVSWYQQTPGQGLQFLFEYFSETQRNKGNFPGRFSGRQFSNSRSEMNVSTLELGDSALYLCASSLGLLGGQYFGPGTRLTVT.

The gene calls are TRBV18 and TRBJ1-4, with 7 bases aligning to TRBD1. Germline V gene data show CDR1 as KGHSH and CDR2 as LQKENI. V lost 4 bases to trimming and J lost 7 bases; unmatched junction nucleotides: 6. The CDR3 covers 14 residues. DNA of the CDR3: TGTGCCAGCTCACGCGGGGCAGGGGGTGAAAAACTGTTTTTT. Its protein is CASSRGAGGEKLFF. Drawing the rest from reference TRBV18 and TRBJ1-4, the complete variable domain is NAGVMQNPRHLVRRRGQEARLRCSPMKGHSHVYWYRQLPEEGLKFMVYLQKENIIDESGMPKERFSAEFPKEGPSILRIQQVVRGDSAAYFCASSRGAGGEKLFFGSGTQLSVL.

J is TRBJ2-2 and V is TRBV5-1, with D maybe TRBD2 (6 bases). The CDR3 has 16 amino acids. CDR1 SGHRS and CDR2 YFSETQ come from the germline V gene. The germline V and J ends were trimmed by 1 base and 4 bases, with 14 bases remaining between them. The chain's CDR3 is CASSLFINGGTGELFF. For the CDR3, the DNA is TGCGCCAGCAGCTTGTTCATAAACGGGGGCACCGGGGAGCTGTTTTTT.

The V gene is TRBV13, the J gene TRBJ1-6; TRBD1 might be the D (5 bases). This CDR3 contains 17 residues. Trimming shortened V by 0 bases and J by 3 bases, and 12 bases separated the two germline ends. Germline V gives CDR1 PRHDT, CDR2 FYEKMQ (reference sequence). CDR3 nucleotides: TGTGCCAGCAGCTTAGGCCGAGGGGCGGACTATAATTCACCCCTCCACTTT. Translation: CASSLGRGADYNSPLHF.

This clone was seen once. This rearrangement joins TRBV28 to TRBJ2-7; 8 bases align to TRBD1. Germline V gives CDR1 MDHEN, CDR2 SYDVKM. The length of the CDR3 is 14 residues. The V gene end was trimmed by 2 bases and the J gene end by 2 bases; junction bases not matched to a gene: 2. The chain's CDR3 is CASSLADRAYEQYF. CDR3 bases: TGTGCCAGCAGTTTAGCGGACAGGGCCTACGAGCAGTACTTC. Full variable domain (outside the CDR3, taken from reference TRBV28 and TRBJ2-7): DVKVTQSSRYLVKRTGEKVFLECVQDMDHENMFWYRQDPGLGLRLIYFSYDVKMKEKGDIPEGYSVSREKKERFSLILESASTNQTSMYLCASSLADRAYEQYFGPGTRLTVT.

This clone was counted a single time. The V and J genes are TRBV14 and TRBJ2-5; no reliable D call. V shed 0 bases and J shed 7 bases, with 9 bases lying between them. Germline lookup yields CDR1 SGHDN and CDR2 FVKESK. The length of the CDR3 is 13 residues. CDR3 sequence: CASSQDGPGTQYF. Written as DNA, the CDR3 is TGTGCCAGCAGCCAAGACGGCCCAGGGACCCAGTACTTC. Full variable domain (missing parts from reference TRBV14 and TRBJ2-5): EAGVTQFPSHSVIEKGQTVTLRCDPISGHDNLYWYRRVMGKEIKFLLHFVKESKQDESGMPNNRFLAERTGGTYSTLKVQPAELEDSGVYFCASSQDGPGTQYFGPGTRLLVL.

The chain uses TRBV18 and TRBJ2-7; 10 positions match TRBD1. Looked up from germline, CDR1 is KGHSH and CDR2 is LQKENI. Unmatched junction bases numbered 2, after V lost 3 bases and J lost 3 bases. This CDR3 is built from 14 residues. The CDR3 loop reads CASSPGTGDYEQYF. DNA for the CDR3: TGTGCCAGCTCACCGGGGACAGGGGACTACGAGCAGTACTTC.

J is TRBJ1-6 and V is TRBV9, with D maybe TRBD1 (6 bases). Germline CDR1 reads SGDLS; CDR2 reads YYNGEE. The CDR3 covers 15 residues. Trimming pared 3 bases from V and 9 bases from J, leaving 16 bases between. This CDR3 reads CASSARGVEGSPLHF. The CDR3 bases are TGTGCCAGCAGCGCGAGGGGGGTTGAGGGTTCACCCCTCCACTTT.

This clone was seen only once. CDR3 amino acids: CASSGQGSTEAFF. The CDR3 DNA sequence: TGCGCCAGCAGCGGACAGGGTAGTACTGAAGCTTTCTTT. V is TRBV10-1 and J is TRBJ1-1; 8 nucleotides align to TRBD1. V dropped 6 bases and J dropped 5; count of bases not matched to a gene: 5. CDR1 and CDR2 from the germline V gene are WNHNN and SYGVQD (reference sequence). This CDR3 has 13 residues.

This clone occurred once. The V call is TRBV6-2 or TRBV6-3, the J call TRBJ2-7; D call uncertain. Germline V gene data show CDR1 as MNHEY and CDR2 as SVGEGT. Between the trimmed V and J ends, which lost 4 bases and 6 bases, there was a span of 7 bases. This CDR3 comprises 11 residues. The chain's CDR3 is CASSFSGEQYF. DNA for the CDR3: TGTGCCAGCAGTTTCTCCGGCGAGCAGTACTTC.

CDR3 in amino acids: CASSLGGAGLAGPQETQYF. CDR3 DNA sequence: TGTGCCAGCAGCTTAGGAGGTGCAGGACTAGCGGGGCCTCAGGAGACCCAGTACTTC. V gene TRBV7-2 combines with J gene TRBJ2-5, with 12 nucleotides matching TRBD2. The CDR3 is 19 amino acids. Trimming took 1 base from V and 5 from J; bases not matched to a gene: 14. CDR1 and CDR2 from the germline V gene are SGHTA and FQGNSA.

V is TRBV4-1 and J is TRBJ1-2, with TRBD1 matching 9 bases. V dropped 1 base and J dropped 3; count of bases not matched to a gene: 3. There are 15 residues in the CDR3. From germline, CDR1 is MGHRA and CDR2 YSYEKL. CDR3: CASSQGRTGDYGYTF. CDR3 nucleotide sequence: TGCGCCAGCAGCCAAGGGCGGACAGGGGACTATGGCTACACCTTC.

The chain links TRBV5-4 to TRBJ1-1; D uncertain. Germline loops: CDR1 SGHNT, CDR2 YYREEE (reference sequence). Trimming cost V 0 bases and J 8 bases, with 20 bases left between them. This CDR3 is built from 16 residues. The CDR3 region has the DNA TGTGCCAGCAGCTTGGGGCAGGCGCTACCTCAGAACGAAGCTTTCTTT. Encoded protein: CASSLGQALPQNEAFF.

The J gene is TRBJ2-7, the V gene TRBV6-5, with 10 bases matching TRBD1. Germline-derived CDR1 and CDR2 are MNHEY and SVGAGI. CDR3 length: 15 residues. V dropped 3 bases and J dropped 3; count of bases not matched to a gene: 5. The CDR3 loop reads CASSYTGQGNYEQYF. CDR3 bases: TGTGCCAGCAGTTATACGGGACAGGGGAACTACGAGCAGTACTTC.

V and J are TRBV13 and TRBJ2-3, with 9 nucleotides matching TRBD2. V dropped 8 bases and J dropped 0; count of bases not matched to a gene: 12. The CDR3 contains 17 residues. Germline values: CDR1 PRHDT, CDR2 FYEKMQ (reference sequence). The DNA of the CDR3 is TGTGCCAGCGCATGGCCTAGCGGGGACACTAGCACAGATACGCAGTATTTT. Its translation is CASAWPSGDTSTDTQYF.

The CDR3 DNA is TGTGCCAGCAGCGTACAGAGCGGGGGGAAAGAGACCCAGTACTTC. Residues: CASSVQSGGKETQYF. This chain joins TRBV9 and TRBJ2-5, with 9 bases that match TRBD2. CDR1 SGDLS and CDR2 YYNGEE come from the germline V gene. CDR3 size: 15 residues. J lost 3 bases, V lost 1 base, and 4 bases had no gene match. The full variable domain, with the rest looked up from reference TRBV9 and TRBJ2-5, is DSGVTQTPKHLITATGQRVTLRCSPRSGDLSVYWYQQSLDQGLQFLIQYYNGEERAKGNILERFSAQQFPDLHSELNLSSLELGDSALYFCASSVQSGGKETQYFGPGTRLLVL.

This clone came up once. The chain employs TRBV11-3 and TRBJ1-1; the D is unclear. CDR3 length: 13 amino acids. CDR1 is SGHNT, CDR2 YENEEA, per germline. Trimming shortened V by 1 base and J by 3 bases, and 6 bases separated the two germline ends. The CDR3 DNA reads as TGTGCCAGCAGCTTAGGGTGGGACACTGAAGCTTTCTTT. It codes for CASSLGWDTEAFF.

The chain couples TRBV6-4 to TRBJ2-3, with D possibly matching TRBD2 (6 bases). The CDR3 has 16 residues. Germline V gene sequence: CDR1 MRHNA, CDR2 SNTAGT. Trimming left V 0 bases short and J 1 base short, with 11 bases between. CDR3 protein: CASSDSSGGGTDTQYF. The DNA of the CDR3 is TGTGCCAGCAGTGACTCGAGCGGCGGGGGCACAGATACGCAGTATTTT.